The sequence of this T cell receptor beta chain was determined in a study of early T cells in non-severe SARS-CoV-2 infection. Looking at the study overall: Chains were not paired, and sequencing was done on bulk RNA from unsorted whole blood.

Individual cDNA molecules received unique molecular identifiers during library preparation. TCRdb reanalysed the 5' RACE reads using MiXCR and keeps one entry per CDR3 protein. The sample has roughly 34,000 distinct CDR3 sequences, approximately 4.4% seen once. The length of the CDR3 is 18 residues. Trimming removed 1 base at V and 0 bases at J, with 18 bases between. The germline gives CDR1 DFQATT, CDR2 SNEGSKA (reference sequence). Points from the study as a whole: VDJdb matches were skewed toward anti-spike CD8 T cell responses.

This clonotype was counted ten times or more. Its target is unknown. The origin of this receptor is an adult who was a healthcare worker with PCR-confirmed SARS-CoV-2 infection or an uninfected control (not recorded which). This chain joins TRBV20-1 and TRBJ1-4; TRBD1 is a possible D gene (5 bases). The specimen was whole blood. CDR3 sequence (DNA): TGCAGTGCTAGAGTCCCAGGGTCTGGGGTTCCAACTAATGAAAAACTGTTTTTT. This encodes CSARVPGSGVPTNEKLFF.